These T cell receptor beta chains were read from a single sample in a study of blood T cells in healthy people across ages. TCRdb reanalysed the 5' RACE reads using MiXCR and keeps one entry per CDR3 protein. The profile shows approximately 850,000 distinct CDR3 sequences, about 42% of them singletons. The sequenced sample consisted of blood. The receptors come from a man in his sixties in good health. Both conserved end residues are part of each CDR3.

j_call	v_call	cdr3_aa
.	TRBV20-1	CSARVLALAEHIQYF
TRBJ1-2	TRBV27	CASTSDGNLYGYTF
TRBJ2-1	TRBV29-1	CSVEGARRSSYNEQFF
TRBJ2-1	TRBV25-1	CASSGPGKPYNEQFF
TRBJ1-2	TRBV5-1	CASSLDRWGYTF
TRBJ1-1	TRBV12-3/TRBV12-4	CASTWGAVPEAFF
TRBJ2-6	TRBV11-3	CASSLPLLQSGANVLTF
TRBJ1-1	TRBV6-5	CASRPGRRSTEAFF
TRBJ2-7	TRBV15	CATSRGRDIDEQYF
TRBJ2-7	TRBV4-1	CASSQDGGGPYEQYF
TRBJ2-7	TRBV5-1	CASSWTGQGYEQYF
TRBJ2-1	TRBV3-1	CASSFISGGVYEQFF
TRBJ2-5	TRBV29-1	CSGTTSRAQYF
TRBJ1-6	TRBV18	CASSEGQRANSPLHF
TRBJ1-5	TRBV12-3/TRBV12-4	CASRQRGQGGQPQHF
TRBJ1-1	TRBV5-6	CASSLGPGPGTEAFF
TRBJ1-1	TRBV14	CASSTANTEAFF
TRBJ1-2	TRBV5-1	CASSRLGQGNEDGYTF
TRBJ1-6	TRBV6-6	CASSTAAGGNSPLHF
TRBJ2-7	TRBV14	CASSPQVYSEQYF
TRBJ2-1	TRBV11-2	CASSFGAVGGEQFF
TRBJ1-2	TRBV20-1	CSAIQRYINDYTF
TRBJ2-2	TRBV7-9	CASSPQTSGTGELFF
TRBJ2-7	TRBV3-1	CASSPGTSGGEEQYF
TRBJ2-3	TRBV7-8	CASSLSVDGGPTDTQYF
TRBJ1-2	TRBV5-1	CASSLATGDERRYTF
.	TRBV5-5	CASSPRRDSYEQYF
TRBJ1-2	TRBV12-5	CASGWTDQGRGYTF
TRBJ2-7	TRBV29-1	CSVEGIAGAPYEQYF
TRBJ2-5	TRBV3-1	CASSQSRGPETQYF
TRBJ2-3	TRBV9	CASSVGASGPTDTQYF
TRBJ1-2	TRBV4-2	CASSQIRDRGNGYTF
TRBJ2-7	TRBV5-6	CASSLPGQGAVQYF
TRBJ1-4	TRBV4-1	CASSQEIAGDTNEKLFF
TRBJ2-3	TRBV6-5	CASRWDGSTDTQYF
TRBJ1-4	TRBV6-1	CASRTGLATNEKLFF
TRBJ2-2	TRBV7-2	CAGSYELGELFF
TRBJ2-5	TRBV6-2/TRBV6-3	CASGAPWTQYF
TRBJ2-5	TRBV7-9	CASSPYRGGETQYF
TRBJ2-5	TRBV20-1	CRFRDASGQETQYF
TRBJ2-5	TRBV11-2	CASSLRRAGEETQYF
TRBJ2-1	TRBV27	CASSSRTGVGNEQFF
TRBJ2-5	TRBV20-1	CSATNPTRSQETQYF
TRBJ1-2	TRBV7-2	CASSLPGWGYTF